This T cell receptor beta chain is drawn from a study of early T cells in non-severe SARS-CoV-2 infection (dated by TCRdb to about 2021). Background for the entire study: Because TCR sequencing relied on bulk RNA taken from unsorted whole blood, pairing of alpha and beta chains was not possible. Findings and caveats that apply to the study as a whole: VDJdb matching was skewed toward anti-spike CD8 responses and likely underestimated virus-specific expansions by missing private and CD4 specificities.

On this clonotype: Its binding antigen is unknown. No qualities accompany the bases; no much larger clone lies one base away.

The study was a case-control design nested within a healthcare worker cohort in London, UK, with weekly nasopharyngeal swab PCR tests and blood sampling. Between 23 and 31 March 2020, the week of the UK lockdown, healthcare workers were enrolled and then followed up weekly for as long as 16 weeks. Receptor amplification or capture employed 5' RACE. For sequencing, a NextSeq 500 was employed. To correct for sequencing error and PCR bias, the TCR library protocol tagged individual cDNA molecules with unique molecular identifiers. Both TCR alpha and beta chains were sequenced, and tight co-correlation was observed between alpha and beta sequence abundances in each sample. In the authors' own workflow: Decombinator V4 was used to perform V gene, J gene and CDR3 annotation of TCR sequences. Expanded TCRs were defined as changing significantly between any two time points under a Poisson model with p below 0.0001. TCR abundances were normalised to the total number of TCRs sequenced per sample and were expressed as counts per million. A search of VDJdb, accessed on 1 November 2021, was run for TCRs annotated to CMV, EBV and SARS-CoV-2, with TCRs annotated for multiple antigens excluded. In-frame beta chains were kept once TCRdb had trimmed the public reads at Q25 with fastp and called clones with MiXCR. Each record represents a unique CDR3 protein, reported with the most common genes and DNA among its rows. The V and J calls and clone size are TCRdb's, not the authors'. Across this sample there are fewer than 120,000 distinct CDR3 sequences, with roughly 13% seen only once. 3% to 4.5% of the sample belongs to the ten largest clones.

This specimen was whole blood, taken at baseline. This receptor was identified in an adult who was a healthcare worker with PCR-confirmed SARS-CoV-2 infection or an uninfected control (not recorded which).

The CDR3 region reads CSVQTRTANTGELFF. The DNA sequence is as follows: TGCAGCGTCCAGACCCGGACAGCGAACACCGGGGAGCTGTTTTTT. The chain links TRBV29-1 with TRBJ2-2; TRBD1 is possibly the D segment (6 matching bases). Trimming removed 6 bases from V and 0 bases from J, leaving 14 bases between the germline ends. There are 15 amino acids in the CDR3, from cysteine to phenylalanine inclusive. The DNA shown is the 45-base CDR3, in frame from base 1. Per the germline V gene, SQVTM is the CDR1 and ANQGSEA is the CDR2.